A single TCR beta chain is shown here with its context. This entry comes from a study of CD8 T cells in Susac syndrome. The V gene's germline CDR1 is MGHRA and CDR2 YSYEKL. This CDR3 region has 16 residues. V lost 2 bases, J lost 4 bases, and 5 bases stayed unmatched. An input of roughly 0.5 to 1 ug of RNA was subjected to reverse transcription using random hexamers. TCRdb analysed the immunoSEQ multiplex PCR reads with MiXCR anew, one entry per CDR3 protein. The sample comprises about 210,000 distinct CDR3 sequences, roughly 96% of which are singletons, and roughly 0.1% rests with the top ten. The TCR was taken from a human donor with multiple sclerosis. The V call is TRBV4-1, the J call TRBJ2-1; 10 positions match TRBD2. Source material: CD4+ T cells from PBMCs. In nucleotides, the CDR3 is TGCGCCAGCAGCCAATTAGGACTAGCGGCTTACAATGAGCAGTTCTTC. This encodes CASSQLGLAAYNEQFF.